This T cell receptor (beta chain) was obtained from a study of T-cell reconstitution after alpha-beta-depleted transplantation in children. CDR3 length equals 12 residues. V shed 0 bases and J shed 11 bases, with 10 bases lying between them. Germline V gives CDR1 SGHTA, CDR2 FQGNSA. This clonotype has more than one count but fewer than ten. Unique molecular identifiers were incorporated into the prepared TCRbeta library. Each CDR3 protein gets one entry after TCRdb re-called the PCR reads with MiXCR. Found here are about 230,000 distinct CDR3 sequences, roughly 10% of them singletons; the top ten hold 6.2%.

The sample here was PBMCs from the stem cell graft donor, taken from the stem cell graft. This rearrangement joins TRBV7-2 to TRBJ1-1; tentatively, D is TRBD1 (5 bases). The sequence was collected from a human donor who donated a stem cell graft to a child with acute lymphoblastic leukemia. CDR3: CASSLAGTPAFF. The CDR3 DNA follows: TGTGCCAGCAGCTTAGCAGGGACCCCGGCTTTCTTT. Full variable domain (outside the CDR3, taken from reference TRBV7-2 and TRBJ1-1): GAGVSQSPSNKVTEKGKDVELRCDPISGHTALYWYRQSLGQGLEFLIYFQGNSAPDKSGLPSDRFSAERTGGSVSTLTIQRTQQEDSAVYLCASSLAGTPAFFGQGTRLTVV.